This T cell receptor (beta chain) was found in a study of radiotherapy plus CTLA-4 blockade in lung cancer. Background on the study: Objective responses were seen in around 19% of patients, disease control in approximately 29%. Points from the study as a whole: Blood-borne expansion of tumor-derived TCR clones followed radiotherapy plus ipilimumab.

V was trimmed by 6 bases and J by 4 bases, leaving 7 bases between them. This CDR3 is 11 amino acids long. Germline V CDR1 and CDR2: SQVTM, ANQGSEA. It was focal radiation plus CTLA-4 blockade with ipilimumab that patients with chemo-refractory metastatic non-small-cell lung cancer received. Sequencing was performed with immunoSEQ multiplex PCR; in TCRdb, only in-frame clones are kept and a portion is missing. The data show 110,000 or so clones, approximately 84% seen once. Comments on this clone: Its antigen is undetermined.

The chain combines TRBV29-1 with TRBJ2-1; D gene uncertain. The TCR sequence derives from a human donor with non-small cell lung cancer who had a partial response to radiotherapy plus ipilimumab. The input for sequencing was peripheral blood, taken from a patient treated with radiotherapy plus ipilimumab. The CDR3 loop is CSVQSYNEQFF. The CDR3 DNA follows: TGCAGCGTCCAATCATACAATGAGCAGTTCTTC.